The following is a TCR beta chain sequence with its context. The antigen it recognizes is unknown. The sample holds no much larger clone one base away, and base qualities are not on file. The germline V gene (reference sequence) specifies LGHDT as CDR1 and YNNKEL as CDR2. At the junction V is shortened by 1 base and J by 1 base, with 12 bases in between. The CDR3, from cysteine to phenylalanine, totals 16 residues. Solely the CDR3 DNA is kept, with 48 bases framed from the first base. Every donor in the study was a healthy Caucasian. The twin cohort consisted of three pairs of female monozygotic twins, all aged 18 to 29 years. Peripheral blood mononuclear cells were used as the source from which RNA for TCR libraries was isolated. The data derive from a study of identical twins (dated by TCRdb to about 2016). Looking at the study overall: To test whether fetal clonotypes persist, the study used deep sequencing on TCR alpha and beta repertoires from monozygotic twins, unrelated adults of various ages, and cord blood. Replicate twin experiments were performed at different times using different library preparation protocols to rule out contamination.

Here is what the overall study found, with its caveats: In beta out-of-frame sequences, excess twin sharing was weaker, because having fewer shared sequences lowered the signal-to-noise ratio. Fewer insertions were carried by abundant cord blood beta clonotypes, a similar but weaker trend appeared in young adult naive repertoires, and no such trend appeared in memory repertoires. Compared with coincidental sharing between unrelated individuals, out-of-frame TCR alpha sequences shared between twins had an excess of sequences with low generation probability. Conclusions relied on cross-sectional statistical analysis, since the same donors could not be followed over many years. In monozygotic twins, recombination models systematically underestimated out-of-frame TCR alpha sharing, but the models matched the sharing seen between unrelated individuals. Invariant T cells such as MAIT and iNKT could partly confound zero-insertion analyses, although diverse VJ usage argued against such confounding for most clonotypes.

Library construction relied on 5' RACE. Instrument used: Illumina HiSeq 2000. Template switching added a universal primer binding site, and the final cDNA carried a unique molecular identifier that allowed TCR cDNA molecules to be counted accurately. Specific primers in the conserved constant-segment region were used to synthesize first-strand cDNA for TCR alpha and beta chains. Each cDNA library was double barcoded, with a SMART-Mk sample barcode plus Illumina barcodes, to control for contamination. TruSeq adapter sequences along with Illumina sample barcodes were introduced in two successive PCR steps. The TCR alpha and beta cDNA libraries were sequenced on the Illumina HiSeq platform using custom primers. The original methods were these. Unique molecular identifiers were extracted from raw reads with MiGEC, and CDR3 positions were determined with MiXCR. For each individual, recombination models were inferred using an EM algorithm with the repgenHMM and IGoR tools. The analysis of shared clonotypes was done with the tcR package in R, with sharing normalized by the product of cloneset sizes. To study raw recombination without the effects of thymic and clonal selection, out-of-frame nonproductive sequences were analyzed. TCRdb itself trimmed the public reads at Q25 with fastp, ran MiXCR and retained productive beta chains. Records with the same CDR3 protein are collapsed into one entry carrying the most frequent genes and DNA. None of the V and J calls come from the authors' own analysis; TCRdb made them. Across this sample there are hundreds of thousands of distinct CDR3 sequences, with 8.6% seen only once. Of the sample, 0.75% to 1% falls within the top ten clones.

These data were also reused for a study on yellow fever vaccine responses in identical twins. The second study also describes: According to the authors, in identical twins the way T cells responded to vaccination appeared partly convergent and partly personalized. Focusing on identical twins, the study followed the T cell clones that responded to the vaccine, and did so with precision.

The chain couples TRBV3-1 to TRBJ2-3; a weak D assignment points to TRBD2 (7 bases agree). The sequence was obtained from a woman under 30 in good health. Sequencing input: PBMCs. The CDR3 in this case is CASSQVGGRGTDTQYF. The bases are TGTGCCAGCAGCCAAGTCGGGGGGCGCGGCACAGATACGCAGTATTTT.